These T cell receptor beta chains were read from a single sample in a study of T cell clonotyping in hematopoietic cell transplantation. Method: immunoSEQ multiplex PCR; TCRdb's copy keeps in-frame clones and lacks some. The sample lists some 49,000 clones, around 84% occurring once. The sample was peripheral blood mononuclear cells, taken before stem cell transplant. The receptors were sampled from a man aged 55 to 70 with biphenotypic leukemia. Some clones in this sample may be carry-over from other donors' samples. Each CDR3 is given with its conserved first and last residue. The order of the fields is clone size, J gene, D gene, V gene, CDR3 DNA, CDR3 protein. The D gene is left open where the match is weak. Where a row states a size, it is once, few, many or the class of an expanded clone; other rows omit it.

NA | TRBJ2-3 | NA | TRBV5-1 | TGCGCCAGCAGCCGGGGGTCCTCTGCACGCACAGATACGCAGTATTTT | CASSRGSSARTDTQYF
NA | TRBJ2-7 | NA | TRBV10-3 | TGTGCCATCAGTGTTCTGGGGGGCCACTACGAGCAGTACTTC | CAISVLGGHYEQYF
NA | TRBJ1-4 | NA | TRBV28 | TGTGCCAGTTGGGGGACTAATGAAAAACTGTTTTTT | CASWGTNEKLFF
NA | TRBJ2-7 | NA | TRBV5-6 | TGTGCCAGCAGCTTGGGCCGAACCTACGAGCAGTACTTC | CASSLGRTYEQYF
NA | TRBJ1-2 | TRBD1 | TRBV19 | TGTGCCAGTAGTACTGGGGACAGGGACTATGGCTACACCTTC | CASSTGDRDYGYTF
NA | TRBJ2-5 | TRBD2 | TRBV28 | TGTGCCAGCAGTTTATTGTCAGCGGGAGGCCGCAACCAAGAGACCCAGTACTTC | CASSLLSAGGRNQETQYF
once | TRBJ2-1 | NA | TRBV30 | TGTGCCTGGAGTAAGGGTAGGACCAATGAGCAGTTCTTC | CAWSKGRTNEQFF
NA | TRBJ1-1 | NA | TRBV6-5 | TGTGCCAGCAGTTACTCGACTGGGGCGCCTGACACTGAAGCTTTCTTT | CASSYSTGAPDTEAFF
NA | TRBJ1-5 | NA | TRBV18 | TGTGCCAGCTCACCACAGGCTCCAGGGAGCAATCAGCCCCAGCATTTT | CASSPQAPGSNQPQHF
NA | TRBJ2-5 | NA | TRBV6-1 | TGTGCCAGCAGTTTGGGGACCCAGTACTTC | CASSLGTQYF
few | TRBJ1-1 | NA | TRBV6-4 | TGTGCCAGCAGTGACTCGAGTAGGGGCACTGAAGCTTTCTTT | CASSDSSRGTEAFF
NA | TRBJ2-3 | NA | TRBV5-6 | TGTGCCAGCAGCCTCCCAGGTGTGTCGTTCTCTGATACGCAGTATTTT | CASSLPGVSFSDTQYF
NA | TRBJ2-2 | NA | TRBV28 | TGTGCCAGCAGTTCTAGGGACGGTTCCGACACCGGGGAGCTGTTTTTT | CASSSRDGSDTGELFF
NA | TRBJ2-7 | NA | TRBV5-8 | TGTGCCAGCAGCTTTCAGGTGGGGTACGAGCAGTACTTC | CASSFQVGYEQYF
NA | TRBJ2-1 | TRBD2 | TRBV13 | TGTGCCAGCAGGCCTAGCGGGAGGTACAATGAGCAGTTCTTC | CASRPSGRYNEQFF
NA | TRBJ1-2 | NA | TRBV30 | TGTGCCTGGAGTGTACAGACAGGCCCCCCTAACTATGGCTACACCTTC | CAWSVQTGPPNYGYTF
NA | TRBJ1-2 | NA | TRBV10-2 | TGCGCCAGCACAATACACCCGCTGGGGAACTATGGCTACACCTTC | CASTIHPLGNYGYTF
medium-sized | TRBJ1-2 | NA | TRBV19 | TGTGCCAGTACCCGGGGGTATGGCTACACCTTC | CASTRGYGYTF
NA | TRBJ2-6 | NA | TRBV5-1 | TGCGCCAGCAGCCCATCGTTAGCCTTACCCTCTGGGGCCAACGTCCTGACTTTC | CASSPSLALPSGANVLTF
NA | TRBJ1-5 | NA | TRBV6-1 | TGTGCCAGCAGTGAGTGGGACAATCAGCCCCAGCATTTT | CASSEWDNQPQHF
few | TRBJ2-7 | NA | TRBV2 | TGTGCCAGCAGTGAGAGGCGGGAGCAGTACTTC | CASSERREQYF
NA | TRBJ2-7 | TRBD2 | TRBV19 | TGTGCCAGTATGAGTCAAGCGGGAGGATACGAGCAGTACTTC | CASMSQAGGYEQYF
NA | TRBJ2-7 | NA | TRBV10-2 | TGCGCCAGCACGGATCCCCAGCCTTATTACTACGAGCAGTACTTC | CASTDPQPYYYEQYF
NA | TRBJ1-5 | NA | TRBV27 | TGTGCCAGCAGCCCTCGGCAGGGTGGGCAGCCCCAGCATTTT | CASSPRQGGQPQHF
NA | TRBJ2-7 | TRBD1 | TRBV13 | TGTGCCAGCAGTCCCTACCGGGACAGTTCCTACGAGCAGTACTTC | CASSPYRDSSYEQYF
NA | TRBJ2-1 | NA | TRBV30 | TGTGCCTGGAGTGAATTCGAGACTACCTACAATGAGCAGTTCTTC | CAWSEFETTYNEQFF
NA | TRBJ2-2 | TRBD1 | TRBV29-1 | TGCAGCGTAGGACAGGGGATGAACACCGGGGAGCTGTTTTTT | CSVGQGMNTGELFF
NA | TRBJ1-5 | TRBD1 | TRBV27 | TGTGCCAGCAGTTTAAACTCCGTCCAGGGGGCTAATCAGCCCCAGCATTTT | CASSLNSVQGANQPQHF
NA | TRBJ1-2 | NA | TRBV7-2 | TGTGCCAGCAGCTTAGATGCCCATGGCTACACCTTC | CASSLDAHGYTF
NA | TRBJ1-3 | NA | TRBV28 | TGTGCCAGCGGTGGAAACACCATATATTTT | CASGGNTIYF
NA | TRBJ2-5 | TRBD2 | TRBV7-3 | TGTGCCAGCAGCCCCACGGGGGGAGAGACCCAGTACTTC | CASSPTGGETQYF